These 28 T cell receptor beta chains originate from one sample sequenced in a study of blood T cell repertoires in COVID-19. Data came from immunoSEQ multiplex PCR; TCRdb stores just in-frame clones and leaves some out. The sample has about 260,000 clones, roughly 86% seen once. What was sequenced was peripheral blood. The receptors derive from a human donor in a cohort sampled during active COVID-19.

The rearrangement joins TRBV27 to TRBJ2-2, with D maybe TRBD1 (6 bases). There are 16 residues in the CDR3. Deletions cut 2 bases from V and 1 base from J, with 11 bases between. Germline CDR1 is MNHEY and CDR2 is SMNVEV (reference sequence). The DNA for the CDR3 is TGTGCCAGCAGTTTAATCGGCAGGGGGAACACCGGGGAGCTGTTTTTT. As protein: CASSLIGRGNTGELFF.

The chain combines TRBV10-3 with TRBJ2-7; D not certain. V lost 10 bases and J lost 0, with 22 bases in between. Germline lookup yields CDR1 ENHRY and CDR2 SYGVKD. The CDR3 covers 16 residues. The DNA for the CDR3 is TGTGCCACAAGCCCGCAGTTGAAAAGGAGCTCCTACGAGCAGTACTTC. Translation gives CATSPQLKRSSYEQYF.

The chain uses TRBV19 and TRBJ1-1, with D unresolved. The CDR3 contains 14 residues. Deletions cut 6 bases from V and 1 base from J, with 12 bases between. Germline values: CDR1 LNHDA, CDR2 SQIVND (reference sequence). CDR3 sequence reads: CASSALTGNTEAFF. The CDR3 DNA is TGTGCCAGTAGCGCATTGACGGGGAACACTGAAGCTTTCTTT.

The rearrangement uses TRBV27 and TRBJ1-2; D not resolved. The germline V gene has CDR1 MNHEY and CDR2 SMNVEV (reference sequence). The CDR3 consists of 12 residues. V lost 0 bases and J lost 4, with 3 bases in between. Here the CDR3 reads CASSLSGYGYTF. The CDR3 region has the DNA TGTGCCAGCAGTTTATCCGGCTATGGCTACACCTTC.

This chain connects TRBV6-2 or TRBV6-3 to TRBJ2-2; 10 bases match TRBD2. The CDR3 is 17 amino acids. CDR1 is MNHEY and CDR2 is SVGEGT in the germline V gene. The ends lost 5 bases at V and 6 bases at J; junction bases unmatched: 12. CDR3 in amino acids: CASSPQGSGRLAGELFF. The CDR3 nucleotides read TGTGCCAGCAGTCCCCAAGGTAGCGGGAGGTTGGCCGGGGAGCTGTTTTTT.

The chain links TRBV10-3 to TRBJ2-5; D is possibly TRBD1 or TRBD2 (5 bases each). Germline V lookup: CDR1 ENHRY, CDR2 SYGVKD. V shed 6 bases and J shed 7 bases, with 15 bases lying between them. CDR3 length: 13 residues. Here the CDR3 DNA reads TGTGCCATCAGGGAGGACAACTGGGCGACCCAGTACTTC. Amino acid sequence: CAIREDNWATQYF.

The V and J genes are TRBV7-2 and TRBJ2-3; 8 bases align to TRBD2. V was pared by 6 bases and J by 4 bases, with 3 bases of the junction left unmatched. Germline V gene lookup returns CDR1 SGHTA and CDR2 FQGNSA. The CDR3 loop spans 13 amino acids. The CDR3 loop reads CASRRGGPDTQYF. The DNA of the CDR3 is TGTGCCAGCAGACGGGGGGGCCCAGATACGCAGTATTTT.

The chain combines TRBV5-1 with TRBJ2-3; 9 bases match TRBD2. Germline lookup yields CDR1 SGHRS and CDR2 YFSETQ. The CDR3 length is 15 residues. The ends lost 4 bases at V and 3 bases at J; junction bases unmatched: 6. The CDR3 loop is CASSVTSGPTDTQYF. The CDR3 region has the DNA TGCGCCAGCAGCGTAACTAGCGGGCCAACAGATACGCAGTATTTT. Using reference TRBV5-1 and TRBJ2-3 for the parts outside the CDR3, the full variable domain is KAGVTQTPRYLIKTRGQQVTLSCSPISGHRSVSWYQQTPGQGLQFLFEYFSETQRNKGNFPGRFSGRQFSNSRSEMNVSTLELGDSALYLCASSVTSGPTDTQYFGPGTRLTVL.

A single count supports this clone. The chain carries TRBV19 and TRBJ2-3, with TRBD2 matching 10 bases. Trimming cost V 5 bases and J 2 bases; bases outside gene matches: 10. From germline, CDR1 is LNHDA and CDR2 SQIVND (reference sequence). The CDR3 is 17 amino acids. CDR3 loop: CASSVHRGTSVTDTQYF. CDR3 in DNA: TGTGCCAGTAGTGTACATAGAGGGACTAGCGTCACAGATACGCAGTATTTT.

This clone was recorded a few times. This chain uses TRBV7-7 with TRBJ1-1; TRBD1 might be the D (6 bases). This CDR3 has 17 residues. The germline CDR1 and CDR2 sequences are SSHAT and FNYEAQ (reference sequence). CDR3 bases: TGTGCTAGCTCCCGGTGGGCGGGGGACATGAAGGGCACTGAAGCTTTCTTT. Amino acid sequence: CASSRWAGDMKGTEAFF.

The chain couples TRBV5-8 to TRBJ2-7, with TRBD1 identical over 8 bases. This CDR3 has 14 amino acids. V lost 2 bases and J lost 4; bases outside the gene matches: 5. The germline CDR1 and CDR2 sequences are SGHTS and YDEGEE. In DNA, the CDR3 is TGTGCCAGCAGCTTTGACAGGGGTATGTACGAGCAGTACTTC. Translation gives CASSFDRGMYEQYF.

V usage is TRBV28 and J usage is TRBJ1-2; 9 bases align to TRBD1. This CDR3 contains 14 residues. The J segment lost 2 bases and the V segment lost 6 bases, leaving 4 bases of the junction unmatched. Germline V gene data show CDR1 as MDHEN and CDR2 as SYDVKM. Here the CDR3 reads CASSLDRGNYGYTF. DNA for the CDR3: TGTGCCAGCAGCCTTGACAGGGGGAACTATGGCTACACCTTC.

The chain employs TRBV5-1 and TRBJ2-1, with TRBD2 matching over 12 bases. This CDR3 has 16 amino acids. Germline trimming cut 3 bases from V and 14 bases from J; bases unmatched to any gene: 15. CDR1 is SGHRS and CDR2 is YFSETQ in the germline V gene. The CDR3, as DNA: TGCGCCAGCAGCTCGATGACTAGCGGGAGTAGTAGTACAAAGTTCTTC. Translated: CASSSMTSGSSSTKFF. Variable domain in full (rest from reference TRBV5-1 and TRBJ2-1): KAGVTQTPRYLIKTRGQQVTLSCSPISGHRSVSWYQQTPGQGLQFLFEYFSETQRNKGNFPGRFSGRQFSNSRSEMNVSTLELGDSALYLCASSSMTSGSSSTKFFGPGTRLTVL.

This chain uses TRBV27 with TRBJ2-7; 8 positions match TRBD1. The CDR3 has 13 amino acids. Germline loops: CDR1 MNHEY, CDR2 SMNVEV (reference sequence). The V and J ends lost 3 bases and 4 bases, in that order; junction bases with no gene match: 2. The CDR3 spells CASSFRGHYEQYF. CDR3 in DNA: TGTGCCAGCAGTTTCAGGGGGCATTACGAGCAGTACTTC.

The gene calls are TRBV6-5 and TRBJ2-7, with a tentative D call TRBD1 (5 bases). CDR1 is MNHEY and CDR2 is SVGAGI in the germline V gene. The length of the CDR3 is 16 residues. Trimming took 0 bases from V and 1 from J, leaving 13 bases between them. CDR3 coding DNA: TGTGCCAGCAGTTACTCGAAGGGGATGGGGTCCTACGAGCAGTACTTC. Translating it yields CASSYSKGMGSYEQYF.

The chain uses TRBV9 and TRBJ2-4; D not certain. V was trimmed by 4 bases and J by 11 bases, leaving 19 bases between them. The germline V gene encodes CDR1 SGDLS and CDR2 YYNGEE. This CDR3 has 14 residues. The CDR3: CASSSFPMVTFQYF. The CDR3 DNA sequence: TGTGCCAGCAGCTCCTTTCCGATGGTCACATTTCAGTACTTC.

In the case of this clone: The sample carries other DNA sequences with the same CDR3. The chain is built from TRBV7-2 and TRBJ1-1; D gene uncertain. Germline-derived CDR1 and CDR2 are SGHTA and FQGNSA. The CDR3 runs 14 residues. The V and J ends lost 1 base and 0 bases respectively, with 6 bases between them. CDR3: CASSLVYLNTEAFF. CDR3 DNA sequence: TGTGCCAGCAGCTTAGTCTACCTGAACACTGAAGCTTTCTTT.

This chain uses TRBV15 with TRBJ2-6; TRBD2 is a possible D gene (5 bases). Germline V gene sequence: CDR1 LNHNV, CDR2 YYDKDF (reference sequence). This CDR3 comprises 19 residues. The V end lost 3 bases, the J end lost 0 bases, and 18 bases lay between the germline ends. This chain's CDR3 is CATSSGSGIFHSGANVLTF. CDR3 DNA sequence: TGTGCCACCAGCAGCGGTTCGGGAATCTTCCACTCTGGGGCCAACGTCCTGACTTTC.

This clone was found once. The gene calls are TRBV6-5 and TRBJ1-5, with D tentatively TRBD1 (5 bases). With 4 bases removed from V and 5 bases from J, the gap between germline ends came to 9 bases. This CDR3 region has 13 residues. Germline lookup yields CDR1 MNHEY and CDR2 SVGAGI. The CDR3 sequence: CASSLGGDQPQHF. CDR3 DNA: TGTGCCAGCAGTTTGGGGGGGGATCAGCCCCAGCATTTT.

This clone was seen only a few times. CDR3 sequence reads: CASSPLGRTSTDTQYF. In DNA, the CDR3 is TGTGCCAGCAGTCCCTTAGGAAGGACTAGCACAGATACGCAGTATTTT. This chain connects TRBV28 to TRBJ2-3; D is perhaps TRBD2 (5 bases). The CDR3 consists of 16 residues. From germline, CDR1 is MDHEN and CDR2 SYDVKM. Trimming took off 5 bases at V and 0 bases at J, with 15 bases between the two ends.

The rearrangement links TRBV18 to TRBJ2-7; TRBD2 aligns across 8 bases. There are 16 residues in the CDR3. Germline loops: CDR1 KGHSH, CDR2 LQKENI. With 3 bases clipped from V and 7 bases from J, the junction kept 14 bases outside the gene matches. CDR3 amino acids: CASSPFLRGGTGEQYF. The CDR3 bases are TGTGCCAGCTCACCTTTTCTCCGCGGGGGGACCGGGGAGCAGTACTTC.

CDR3 region: CASSWVREYQPQHF. CDR3 nucleotide sequence: TGTGCCAGTAGTTGGGTCAGGGAATATCAGCCCCAGCATTTT. The chain is built from TRBV19 and TRBJ1-5, with TRBD1 as a possible D gene (5 bases). Between the trimmed V and J ends, which lost 5 bases and 5 bases, there was a span of 13 bases. The germline V gene has CDR1 LNHDA and CDR2 SQIVND (reference sequence). The CDR3 contains 14 residues.

The DNA of the CDR3 is TGTGCCAGCAGCTTAGCGTCAGGGAATGGCTACACCTTC. This translates into CASSLASGNGYTF. This rearrangement joins TRBV7-8 to TRBJ1-2, with a weak D call TRBD1 (5 bases). Looked up from germline, CDR1 is SGHVS and CDR2 is FQNEAQ. Trimming removed 0 bases from V and 6 bases from J, with 8 bases in between. This CDR3 is 13 amino acids long.

The CDR3, as DNA: TGTGCCAGCAGCTTTTTCAAGACAGGCCGGAGTCAGCCCCAGCATTTT. This encodes CASSFFKTGRSQPQHF. V is TRBV5-6 and J is TRBJ1-5; tentatively, D is TRBD1 (6 bases). CDR1 is SGHDT and CDR2 is YYEEEE in the germline V gene. The V gene lost 2 bases and the J gene lost 6 bases, with 18 bases spanning the gap. This CDR3 is built from 16 residues. The entire variable domain, with the rest obtained from reference TRBV5-6 and TRBJ1-5, is as follows: DAGVTQSPTHLIKTRGQQVTLRCSPKSGHDTVSWYQQALGQGPQFIFQYYEEEERQRGNFPDRFSGHQFPNYSSELNVNALLLGDSALYLCASSFFKTGRSQPQHFGDGTRLSIL.

The V and J genes are TRBV6-6 and TRBJ1-4, with 8 bases fitting TRBD1. The V gene's germline CDR1 is MNHNY and CDR2 SVGAGI (reference sequence). V shed 7 bases, J shed 7 bases, and the junction held 8 bases outside the gene matches. The CDR3 is 14 amino acids. The CDR3 DNA reads TGTGCCAGCAATAACCAGGGGGCTCTTGAAAAACTGTTTTTT. It encodes CASNNQGALEKLFF.

This chain connects TRBV19 to TRBJ1-5, with no clear D. This CDR3 has 15 residues. Trimming pared 3 bases from V and 3 bases from J, leaving 12 bases between. The germline V gene has CDR1 LNHDA and CDR2 SQIVND (reference sequence). DNA for the CDR3: TGTGCCAGTAGTATTTCCCCACAGCCCAATCAGCCCCAGCATTTT. Amino acids: CASSISPQPNQPQHF. The full variable domain, completed using reference TRBV19 and TRBJ1-5, is DGGITQSPKYLFRKEGQNVTLSCEQNLNHDAMYWYRQDPGQGLRLIYYSQIVNDFQKGDIAEGYSVSREKKESFPLTVTSAQKNPTAFYLCASSISPQPNQPQHFGDGTRLSIL.

This clone was picked up one time. V is TRBV7-9 and J is TRBJ2-1; maybe TRBD1 (5 bases). The V end was cut by 1 base, the J end by 9 bases, with 16 bases between. The CDR3 is made up of 15 amino acids. Germline CDR1 reads SEHNR; CDR2 reads FQNEAQ (reference sequence). DNA of the CDR3: TGTGCCAGCAGCTTAGTGGCAGGGCCTACTGGTGAGCAGTTCTTC. The encoded protein is CASSLVAGPTGEQFF.

The chain couples TRBV3-1 (or the pseudogene TRBV3-2) to TRBJ1-1; 7 bases match TRBD1. CDR1 and CDR2 from the germline V gene are LGHDT and YNNKEL (reference sequence). The CDR3 has 13 amino acids. The J segment lost 6 bases and the V segment lost 3 bases, leaving 4 bases of the junction unmatched. This chain's CDR3 is CASSHDRAAEAFF. The CDR3 region has the DNA TGTGCCAGCAGCCATGACAGGGCCGCTGAAGCTTTCTTT.